The clone carrying this TCR beta chain was picked up many times. Germline V lookup: CDR1 DFQATT, CDR2 SNEGSKA (reference sequence). This CDR3 region has 17 residues. Between the trimmed V and J ends, which lost 3 bases and 3 bases, there was a span of 23 bases. The data derive from a study of T cells after yellow fever vaccination. TCRdb re-called the 5' RACE reads through MiXCR, storing one row per CDR3 protein. The sample shows hundreds of thousands of distinct CDR3 sequences, 3.6% of them seen only once. The J gene is TRBJ1-1, the V gene TRBV20-1; D is uncertain. The TCR sequence derives from a man between 18 and 35 years old who received the YFV17D yellow fever vaccine. This material consisted of PBMCs, taken on the day of the yellow fever booster vaccination. The CDR3 is CSASGGPALGLDTEAFF. CDR3 coding DNA: TGCAGTGCTAGCGGAGGACCCGCCCTGGGGTTGGACACTGAAGCTTTCTTT.